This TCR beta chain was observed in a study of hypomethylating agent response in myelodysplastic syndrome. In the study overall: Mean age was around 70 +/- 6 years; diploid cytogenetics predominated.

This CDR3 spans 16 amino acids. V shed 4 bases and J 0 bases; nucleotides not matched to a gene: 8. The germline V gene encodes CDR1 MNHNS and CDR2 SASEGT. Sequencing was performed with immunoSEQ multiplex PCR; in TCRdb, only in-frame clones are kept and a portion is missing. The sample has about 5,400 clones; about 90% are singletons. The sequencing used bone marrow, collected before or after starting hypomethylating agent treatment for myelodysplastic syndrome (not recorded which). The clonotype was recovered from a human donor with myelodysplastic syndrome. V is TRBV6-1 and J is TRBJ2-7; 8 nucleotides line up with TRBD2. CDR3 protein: CASSALRSGSSYEQYF. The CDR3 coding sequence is TGTGCCAGCAGTGCCCTGAGAAGCGGGAGCTCCTACGAGCAGTACTTC.